Described below is a single T cell receptor beta chain sequence and its context. The data were obtained in a study of T cells after yellow fever vaccination. MiXCR, run by TCRdb on the 5' RACE reads, gives a single entry per CDR3 protein. The repertoire holds 450,000 to 650,000 distinct CDR3 sequences, with 21% as singletons. The CDR3 covers 14 residues. The junction had 4 bases not matched to a gene; V was cut back by 4 bases and J by 7 bases. The genes are TRBV12-3 or TRBV12-4 and TRBJ1-6, with 7 bases aligning to TRBD1. Material: PBMCs, obtained about 21 days after the first yellow fever vaccination. The sequence was obtained from a man aged 18 to 29 who received the YFV17D yellow fever vaccine. The CDR3 region is CASSSTGRNSPLHF. The CDR3 DNA sequence: TGTGCCAGCAGTTCGACAGGGAGAAATTCACCCCTCCACTTT.